This is a list of T cell receptor beta chains from one sample in a study of blood T cell repertoires in COVID-19. Clones were sequenced by immunoSEQ multiplex PCR, and TCRdb holds only the in-frame ones, with some missing. The sample carries roughly 150,000 clones, nearly 80% recorded once. The sample taken for sequencing was peripheral blood. The receptors were gathered from a woman older than 75 with acute or convalescent COVID-19. Both conserved end residues are part of each CDR3. D genes are given only for firm matches.

J gene: TRBJ2-3; D gene: TRBD2; V gene: TRBV13; CDR3 protein: CASRTSGVYTQYF
J gene: TRBJ1-3; D gene: .; V gene: TRBV6-5; CDR3 protein: CASSYSTGGINTIYF
J gene: TRBJ2-7; D gene: TRBD2; V gene: TRBV5-1; CDR3 protein: CASSLASSGGYEQYF
J gene: TRBJ1-6; D gene: .; V gene: TRBV30; CDR3 protein: CAWKSWDNADSPLHF
J gene: TRBJ2-1; D gene: TRBD2; V gene: TRBV5-1; CDR3 protein: CASSTSGHYNEQFF
J gene: TRBJ2-7; D gene: TRBD1; V gene: TRBV27; CDR3 protein: CASSVRQGSYEQYF
J gene: TRBJ1-6; D gene: TRBD1; V gene: TRBV6-2/TRBV6-3; CDR3 protein: CASSPTGQGPYNSPLHF
J gene: TRBJ1-2; D gene: .; V gene: TRBV15; CDR3 protein: CATSRRTSRNGYTF
J gene: TRBJ1-3; D gene: .; V gene: TRBV28; CDR3 protein: CASLVSPVSGNTIYF
J gene: TRBJ1-2; D gene: .; V gene: TRBV6-1; CDR3 protein: CASSEVGGGYTF
J gene: TRBJ2-2; D gene: .; V gene: TRBV12-3/TRBV12-4; CDR3 protein: CASSSQVTGELFF
J gene: TRBJ1-5; D gene: .; V gene: TRBV10-3; CDR3 protein: CAISESGPRGWQPQHF
J gene: TRBJ1-4; D gene: .; V gene: TRBV4-1; CDR3 protein: CASSQEMGRSNEKLFF
J gene: TRBJ2-5; D gene: TRBD1; V gene: TRBV5-1; CDR3 protein: CASRGGTGARETQYF
J gene: TRBJ1-2; D gene: .; V gene: TRBV7-9; CDR3 protein: CASSFSGQPRYTF
J gene: TRBJ1-4; D gene: .; V gene: TRBV5-8; CDR3 protein: CASSLGGTAGGEKLFF